This record covers a single T cell receptor beta chain. Its antigen remains unidentified. Blood sampling was done at baseline, cycle 4 day 1, and cycle 7 day 1. Method: immunoSEQ multiplex PCR; TCRdb's copy keeps in-frame clones and lacks some. The top ten hold 25% of the sample, which has some 80,000 clones, about four fifths seen once. This sample stems from a study of OX40 agonist ivuxolimab in advanced cancers. In the study overall: In this cohort, patients received ivuxolimab, an agonistic anti-OX40 (CD134) antibody. Study-wide results and caveats: Also showing low normalized T-cell clonal expansion were some of the nonresponders. The work left the antigen specificity of expanded peripheral T cells undetermined.

CDR3 length: 12 residues. The V gene lost 3 bases and the J gene lost 5 bases, with 9 bases spanning the gap. Germline assignment: CDR1 SQVTM and CDR2 ANQGSEA. The V and J genes are TRBV29-1 and TRBJ2-3; D might be TRBD2 (7 bases). This specimen was CD4+ or CD8+ T cells sorted from blood, taken in a trial of the OX40 agonist ivuxolimab. The clonotype was recovered from an adult with an advanced solid tumor such as melanoma, head and neck, liver or kidney cancer. DNA for the CDR3: TGCAGCGTTGAGGGAGGGGGAGATACGCAGTATTTT. It is translated as CSVEGGGDTQYF.